The 15 T cell receptor beta chains listed next were all sequenced from one sample in a study of cytomegalovirus exposure and HLA in healthy donors. Amplification used 60 Vbeta primers and 13 Jbeta primers. TCRdb keeps only in-frame clones here, not all; method: immunoSEQ multiplex PCR. The profile covers 130,000 or so clones, with about 76% appearing a single time and approximately 1.4% taken by the ten largest. Sequenced: PBMCs. These receptors originate from a woman aged 40 to 50 in good health and CMV-seronegative.

This chain connects TRBV10-3 to TRBJ1-2; D is unresolved. This CDR3 comprises 14 residues. Germline V CDR1 and CDR2: ENHRY, SYGVKD. The germline V and J ends were trimmed by 7 bases and 8 bases, with 20 bases remaining between them. CDR3 sequence: CAITSPSWTGGYTF. The DNA of the CDR3 is TGTGCCATCACCTCACCTTCCTGGACGGGAGGCTACACCTTC.

V is TRBV2 and J is TRBJ2-1; 11 bases map to TRBD1. The CDR3 consists of 15 residues. Trimming took 7 bases from V and 5 from J; bases not matched to a gene: 7. Germline CDR1 reads SNHLY; CDR2 reads FYNNEI. CDR3 DNA sequence: TGTGCCAGCAACTGGGACAGGGGGAACCACAATGAGCAGTTCTTC. Residues: CASNWDRGNHNEQFF.

For the CDR3, the DNA is TGCAGCTTCGGGGATGGTGGCTACACCTTC. Amino acid sequence: CSFGDGGYTF. V and J are TRBV29-1 and TRBJ1-2; D not certain. CDR3 size: 10 residues. Germline values: CDR1 SQVTM, CDR2 ANQGSEA. Trimming stripped 8 bases from V and 7 bases from J, with 11 bases between.

Only one count was recorded for this clone. J is TRBJ1-1 and V is TRBV18; 7 bases agree with TRBD1. Germline V gene sequence: CDR1 KGHSH, CDR2 LQKENI. V lost 6 bases to trimming and J lost 0 bases; unmatched junction nucleotides: 1. The CDR3 runs to 13 residues. Written as DNA, the CDR3 is TGTGCCAGCTCCGGGACAGTGAACACTGAAGCTTTCTTT. Translated: CASSGTVNTEAFF. Combining the CDR3 with reference TRBV18 and TRBJ1-1 gives the whole variable domain NAGVMQNPRHLVRRRGQEARLRCSPMKGHSHVYWYRQLPEEGLKFMVYLQKENIIDESGMPKERFSAEFPKEGPSILRIQQVVRGDSAAYFCASSGTVNTEAFFGQGTRLTVV.

Remarks on this clone: At one end the junction does not follow the germline gene, possibly because of a read error. At the DNA level, this CDR3 is encoded by other sequences in the same sample as well. The chain recombines TRBV6-5 with TRBJ1-2; unclear D gene. The CDR3 contains 15 residues. Germline CDR1 is MNHEY and CDR2 is SVGAGI. CDR3: CASSYQQHSNYGYTF. CDR3 in DNA: TGCGCCAGCAGTTACCAACAGCATTCTAACTATGGCTACACCTTC.

The chain uses TRBV7-9 and TRBJ1-2; tentatively, D is TRBD1 (6 bases). Trimming pared 1 base from V and 8 bases from J, leaving 14 bases between. CDR3 length: 14 residues. Germline V CDR1 and CDR2: SEHNR, FQNEAQ (reference sequence). The CDR3 DNA sequence: TGTGCCAGCAGCTTAGACAGGGTAGTAAGAGGCTACACCTTC. Its protein is CASSLDRVVRGYTF.

The rearrangement links TRBV7-9 to TRBJ1-4; no reliable D call. Germline V gene lookup returns CDR1 SEHNR and CDR2 FQNEAQ (reference sequence). This CDR3 is built from 14 residues. V was clipped by 6 bases and J by 4 bases, with 12 bases between them. CDR3 coding DNA: TGTGCCAGCAGATTTGACACCGATAATGAAAAACTGTTTTTT. Protein sequence: CASRFDTDNEKLFF.

This clone was picked up a small number of times. This sample includes further DNA sequences coding for the same CDR3. The chain recombines TRBV7-7 with TRBJ2-1; D is possibly TRBD1 (5 bases). CDR1 SSHAT and CDR2 FNYEAQ come from the germline V gene (reference sequence). CDR3 length equals 13 residues. The V end was cut by 1 base, the J end by 7 bases, with 8 bases between. This CDR3 reads CASSLGGANEQFF. CDR3 bases: TGTGCCAGCAGCTTAGGGGGCGCGAATGAGCAGTTCTTC.

The rearrangement uses TRBV5-1 and TRBJ1-5; D is possibly TRBD1 (6 bases). Germline-derived CDR1 and CDR2 are SGHRS and YFSETQ. The V end lost 3 bases, the J end lost 1 base, and 14 bases lay between the germline ends. This CDR3 is 16 amino acids long. The DNA for the CDR3 is TGCGCCAGCAGCTCAGGGCCTGGGACAAGCAATCAGCCCCAGCATTTT. This gives the protein CASSSGPGTSNQPQHF.

The chain couples TRBV4-1 to TRBJ1-2, with D tentatively TRBD1 (5 bases). V was shortened by 0 bases and J by 5 bases, with 13 bases between the two germline ends. The germline gives CDR1 MGHRA, CDR2 YSYEKL. This CDR3 has 15 residues. The CDR3 region is CASSQDRDGWYGYTF. CDR3 in DNA: TGCGCCAGCAGCCAAGACAGGGATGGTTGGTATGGCTACACCTTC.

The gene calls are TRBV7-9 and TRBJ1-2; 10 bases are a match to TRBD1. The V and J ends lost 4 bases and 2 bases, in that order; junction bases with no gene match: 4. Looked up from germline, CDR1 is SEHNR and CDR2 is FQNEAQ (reference sequence). The CDR3 has 15 residues. CDR3: CASSSATGGNYGYTF. CDR3 bases: TGTGCCAGCAGCTCAGCGACAGGGGGCAACTATGGCTACACCTTC. Based on the CDR3 plus reference TRBV7-9 and TRBJ1-2, the full variable domain is DTGVSQNPRHKITKRGQNVTFRCDPISEHNRLYWYRQTLGQGPEFLTYFQNEAQLEKSRLLSDRFSAERPKGSFSTLEIQRTEQGDSAMYLCASSSATGGNYGYTFGSGTRLTVV.

The chain carries TRBV12-5 and TRBJ2-3; D ambiguous. The length of the CDR3 is 12 residues. CDR1 is LGHNT and CDR2 is FRNRAP in the germline V gene. V was pared by 6 bases and J by 3 bases, with 7 bases between. This CDR3 is CASGQDTDTQYF. CDR3 bases: TGTGCTAGTGGGCAGGATACAGATACGCAGTATTTT.

There are many counts of this clone. The chain has TRBV5-1 and TRBJ1-1; D uncertain. The CDR3 length is 14 residues. V was trimmed by 3 bases and J by 0 bases, leaving 9 bases between them. Looked up from germline, CDR1 is SGHRS and CDR2 is YFSETQ. DNA of the CDR3: TGCGCCAGCAGCTCAACTCCTATGAACACTGAAGCTTTCTTT. Amino acids: CASSSTPMNTEAFF.

The V gene is TRBV13, the J gene TRBJ2-7, with 7 bases aligning to TRBD2. The CDR3 runs 14 residues. Germline CDR1 PRHDT, CDR2 FYEKMQ (reference sequence). V shed 2 bases and J 3 bases; nucleotides not matched to a gene: 4. This CDR3 is CASSLLAESYEQYF. The CDR3 DNA follows: TGTGCCAGCAGCTTACTAGCGGAGAGCTACGAGCAGTACTTC. Variable domain in full (rest from reference TRBV13 and TRBJ2-7): AAGVIQSPRHLIKEKRETATLKCYPIPRHDTVYWYQQGPGQDPQFLISFYEKMQSDKGSIPDRFSAQQFSDYHSELNMSSLELGDSALYFCASSLLAESYEQYFGPGTRLTVT.

The gene calls are TRBV2 and TRBJ2-1; 7 bases are a match to TRBD2. The junction had 6 bases not matched to a gene; V was cut back by 2 bases and J by 8 bases. Germline loops: CDR1 SNHLY, CDR2 FYNNEI. There are 14 residues in the CDR3. The CDR3 sequence is CASSEILARDEQFF. CDR3 DNA: TGTGCCAGCAGTGAAATACTAGCGCGGGATGAGCAGTTCTTC.